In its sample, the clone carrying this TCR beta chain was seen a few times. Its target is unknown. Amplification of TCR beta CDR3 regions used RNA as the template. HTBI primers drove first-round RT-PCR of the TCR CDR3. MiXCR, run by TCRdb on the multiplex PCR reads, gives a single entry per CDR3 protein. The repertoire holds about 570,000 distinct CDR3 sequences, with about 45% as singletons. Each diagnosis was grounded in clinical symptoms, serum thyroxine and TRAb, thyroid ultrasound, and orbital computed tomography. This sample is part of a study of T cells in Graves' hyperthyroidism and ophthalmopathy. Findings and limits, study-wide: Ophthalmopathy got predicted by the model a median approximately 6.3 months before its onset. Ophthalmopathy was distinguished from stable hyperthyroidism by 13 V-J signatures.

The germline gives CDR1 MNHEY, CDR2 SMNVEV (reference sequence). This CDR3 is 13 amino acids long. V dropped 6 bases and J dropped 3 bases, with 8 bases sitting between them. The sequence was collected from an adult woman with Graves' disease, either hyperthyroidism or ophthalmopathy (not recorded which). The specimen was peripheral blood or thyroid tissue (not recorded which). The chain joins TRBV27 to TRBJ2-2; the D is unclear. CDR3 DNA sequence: TGTGCCAGCAGCGCCATCTACACCGGGGAGCTGTTTTTT. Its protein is CASSAIYTGELFF.